Listed below are T cell receptor beta chains from one sample, sequenced in a study of CD8 T cells in Susac syndrome. Each CDR3 protein gets one entry after TCRdb re-called the immunoSEQ multiplex PCR reads with MiXCR. The sample lists approximately 180,000 distinct CDR3 sequences, more than 90% occurring once. Sequenced sample: CD4+ T cells from PBMCs. These receptors were obtained from a human donor with multiple sclerosis. CDR3s leave out the opening cysteine and the closing phenylalanine or tryptophan.

V gene,J gene,CDR3 protein
TRBV27,TRBJ1-5,ASGVDRTNQPQH
TRBV7-9,TRBJ2-7,ASSLVAASYEQY
TRBV5-4,TRBJ1-6,ASGATWGSSYNSPLH
TRBV6-2/TRBV6-3,TRBJ2-3,ASRLDPGPLGAQY
TRBV7-2,TRBJ2-1,ASSYGRDSLSNEQF
TRBV20-1,TRBJ2-4,SASRDRNVQY
TRBV19,TRBJ1-4,ASSLLGGTLF
TRBV5-4,TRBJ2-5,ASSLRQGAGETQY
TRBV3-1,TRBJ1-2,ASSRTGAYGYT
TRBV27,TRBJ2-5,ASSLRRLETQY
TRBV7-9,TRBJ2-7,ASSLDGDTAYEQY
TRBV18,TRBJ1-1,ASSPPQSYGTEAF
TRBV20-1,TRBJ2-1,SARGPGIDEQF
TRBV3-1,TRBJ2-7,ASSQVDGYEQY
TRBV30,TRBJ2-1,AWSVRGRSYNEQF
TRBV15,TRBJ1-1,ATSRVSAEAF
TRBV29-1,TRBJ2-2,SVARQGGGELF
TRBV9,TRBJ2-7,ASSPRTGAFGSSYEQY
TRBV7-2,TRBJ1-1,ASSLLRDTEAF
TRBV12-3/TRBV12-4,TRBJ2-7,ASSFSAGGPYEQY
TRBV20-1,TRBJ2-1,SARGDKAGNEQF
TRBV5-8,TRBJ2-1,ASSWGVSEQF
TRBV20-1,TRBJ1-6,SARDVGGRSSPLH
TRBV28,TRBJ1-1,ASNRGQGTEAF
TRBV29-1,TRBJ1-2,SVGSDLWSGYT
TRBV30,TRBJ2-3,AWGGDNTDTQY
TRBV20-1,TRBJ1-6,SARDPYNSPLH
TRBV9,TRBJ2-5,ASSPQGAGFSETQY
TRBV2,TRBJ2-3,ASSPTGVGTDTQY
TRBV30,TRBJ2-7,AWSGGAGAREQY
TRBV25-1,TRBJ2-7,ASRGQGSYEQY
TRBV20-1,TRBJ1-5,SARPGTGNRYSNQPQH
TRBV7-9,TRBJ2-7,ASSLGGNYEQY
TRBV25-1,TRBJ2-5,ASSDPRLAEETQY
TRBV15,TRBJ1-6,ATSRSTGSSYNSPLH
TRBV4-3,TRBJ2-7,ASSQEQGLYEQY
TRBV3-1,TRBJ1-5,ASSQGDFTGWSNQPQH
TRBV28,TRBJ2-1,ASSSTSDEQF
TRBV7-6,TRBJ2-3,ASSPRQGGSTDTQY
TRBV7-2,TRBJ2-7,ASSWGEQSHEQY
TRBV27,TRBJ1-1,ASSPGGATGGSLNTEAF
TRBV28,TRBJ2-3,ASSSPGTTRGTQY
TRBV11-2,TRBJ2-1,ASSLRTGTHAYNEQF